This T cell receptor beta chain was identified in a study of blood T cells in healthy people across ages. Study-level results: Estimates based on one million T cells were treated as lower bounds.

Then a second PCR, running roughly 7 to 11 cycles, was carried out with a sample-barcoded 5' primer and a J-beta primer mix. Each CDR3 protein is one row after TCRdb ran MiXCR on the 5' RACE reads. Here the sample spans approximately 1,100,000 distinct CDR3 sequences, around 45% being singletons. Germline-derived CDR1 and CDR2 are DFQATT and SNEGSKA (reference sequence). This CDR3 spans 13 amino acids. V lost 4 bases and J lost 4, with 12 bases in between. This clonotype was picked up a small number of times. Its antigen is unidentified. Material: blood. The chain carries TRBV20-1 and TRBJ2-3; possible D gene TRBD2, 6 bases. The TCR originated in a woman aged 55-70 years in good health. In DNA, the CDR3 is TGCAGTGCTAACGTGGGAGGCCCAGATACGCAGTATTTT. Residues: CSANVGGPDTQYF.